This T cell receptor beta chain was documented in a study of regulatory T cells in long-lasting Graves disease. Time point specified: newly diagnosed GD, antithyroid drugs for less than 3 months. The TCR library was prepared using RNA isolated from PBMCs. This clonotype was counted between two and nine times. It may be a read error: a sequence one base away is much more abundant. Assembly of TCR beta libraries relied on iRepertoire HTBI primers together with Arm-PCR of CDR3 regions. Each CDR3 protein gets one entry after TCRdb re-called the multiplex PCR reads with MiXCR. The sample yields some 220,000 distinct CDR3 sequences, approximately 18% seen once. The CDR3 totals 14 residues. Germline V gene data show CDR1 as SGHRS and CDR2 as YFSETQ. A further study also used this sample, focusing on T cells in Graves' hyperthyroidism and ophthalmopathy. From that report: Graves' hyperthyroidism was deemed stable given no ophthalmopathy progression within 18 months.

The TCR sequence derives from a woman under 40 with Graves disease. The chain is built from TRBV5-1 and TRBJ2-7, with 8 bases matching TRBD1. The source material was peripheral blood mononuclear cells (PBMCs), sampled at new diagnosis, from a patient treated with antithyroid drugs. The CDR3 DNA reads as TGCACCAGCAGCTCGTACAGGGGGAGCTACGAGCAGTACTTC. It encodes CTSSSYRGSYEQYF.